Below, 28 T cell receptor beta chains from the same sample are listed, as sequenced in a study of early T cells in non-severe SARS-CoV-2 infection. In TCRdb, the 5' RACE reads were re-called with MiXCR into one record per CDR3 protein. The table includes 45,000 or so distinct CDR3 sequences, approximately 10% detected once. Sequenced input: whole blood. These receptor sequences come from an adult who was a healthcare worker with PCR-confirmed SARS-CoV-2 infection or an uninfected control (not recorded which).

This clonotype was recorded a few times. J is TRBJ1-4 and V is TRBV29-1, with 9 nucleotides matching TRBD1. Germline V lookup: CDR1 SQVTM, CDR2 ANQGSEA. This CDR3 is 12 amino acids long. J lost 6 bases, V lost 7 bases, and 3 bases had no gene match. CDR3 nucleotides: TGCAGCGGGGGGGACAGGGATGAAAAACTGTTTTTT. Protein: CSGGDRDEKLFF.

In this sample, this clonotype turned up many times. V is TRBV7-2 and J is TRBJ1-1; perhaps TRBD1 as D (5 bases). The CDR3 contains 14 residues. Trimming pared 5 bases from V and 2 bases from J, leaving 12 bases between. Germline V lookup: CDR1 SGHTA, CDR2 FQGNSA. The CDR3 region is CASSLMGPNTEAFF. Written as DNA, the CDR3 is TGTGCCAGCAGCCTCATGGGGCCAAACACTGAAGCTTTCTTT.

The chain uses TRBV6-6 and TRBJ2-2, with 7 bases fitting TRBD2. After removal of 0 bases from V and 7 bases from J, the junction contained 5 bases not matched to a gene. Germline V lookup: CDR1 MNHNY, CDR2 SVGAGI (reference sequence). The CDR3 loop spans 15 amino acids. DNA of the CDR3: TGTGCCAGCAGTTACTCGGGCGGGGGAAACGGGGAGCTGTTTTTT. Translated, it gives CASSYSGGGNGELFF.

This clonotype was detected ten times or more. The CDR3 DNA reads as TGCGCCAGCAGCCAAGAAATTAGCATGGTGACCCAGTACTTC. Protein: CASSQEISMVTQYF. V usage is TRBV4-3 and J usage is TRBJ2-5, with D hard to call. The ends were cut back, 0 bases at V and 7 bases at J, with 12 bases in the middle. The CDR3 covers 14 residues. From germline, CDR1 is LGHNA and CDR2 YSLEER.

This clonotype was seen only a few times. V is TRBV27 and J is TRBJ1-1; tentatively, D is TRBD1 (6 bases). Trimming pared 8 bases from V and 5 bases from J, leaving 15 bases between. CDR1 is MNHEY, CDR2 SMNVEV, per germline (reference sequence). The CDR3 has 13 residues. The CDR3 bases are TGTGCCAGCCGAACAGGGCCTTGGACTGAAGCTTTCTTT. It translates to CASRTGPWTEAFF.

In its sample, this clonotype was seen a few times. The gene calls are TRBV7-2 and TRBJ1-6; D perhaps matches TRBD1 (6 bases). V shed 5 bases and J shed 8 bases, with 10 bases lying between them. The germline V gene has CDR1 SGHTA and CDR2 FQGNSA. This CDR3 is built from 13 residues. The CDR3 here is CASSTDSYSPLHF. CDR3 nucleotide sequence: TGTGCCAGCAGCACGGACAGTTATTCACCCCTCCACTTT.

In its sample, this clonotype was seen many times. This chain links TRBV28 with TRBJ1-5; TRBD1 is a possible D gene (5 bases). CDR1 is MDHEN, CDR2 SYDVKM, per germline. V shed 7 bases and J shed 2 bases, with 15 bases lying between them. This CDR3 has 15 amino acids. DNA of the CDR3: TGTGCCAGCACCCACGGAGGGGTTGGCAATCAGCCCCAGCATTTT. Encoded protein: CASTHGGVGNQPQHF.

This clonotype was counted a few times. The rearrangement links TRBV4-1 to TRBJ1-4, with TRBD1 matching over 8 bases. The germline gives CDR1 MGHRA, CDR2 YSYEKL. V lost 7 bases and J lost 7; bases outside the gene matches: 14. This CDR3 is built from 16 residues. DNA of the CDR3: TGCGCCAGCACCGGACAGGGAATCGACATCGGTGAAAAACTGTTTTTT. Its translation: CASTGQGIDIGEKLFF.

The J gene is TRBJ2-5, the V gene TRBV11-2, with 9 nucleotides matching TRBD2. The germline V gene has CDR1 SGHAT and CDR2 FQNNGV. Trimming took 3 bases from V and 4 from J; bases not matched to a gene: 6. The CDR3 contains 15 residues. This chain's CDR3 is CASSLAGTSIETQYF. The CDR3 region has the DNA TGTGCCAGCAGCTTGGCCGGGACTAGCATAGAGACCCAGTACTTC.

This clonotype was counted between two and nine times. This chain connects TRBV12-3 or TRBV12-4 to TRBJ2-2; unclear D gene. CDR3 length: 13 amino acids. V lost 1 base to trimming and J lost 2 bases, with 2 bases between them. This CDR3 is CASSLGNTGELFF. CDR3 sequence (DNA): TGTGCCAGCAGTTTAGGCAACACCGGGGAGCTGTTTTTT.

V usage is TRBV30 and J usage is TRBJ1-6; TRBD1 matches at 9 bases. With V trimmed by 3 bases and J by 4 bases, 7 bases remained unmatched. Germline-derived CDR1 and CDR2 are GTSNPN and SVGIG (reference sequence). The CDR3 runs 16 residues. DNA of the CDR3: TGTGCCTGGAGAGGAGGGACAGGGAGATATAATTCACCCCTCCACTTT. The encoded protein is CAWRGGTGRYNSPLHF.

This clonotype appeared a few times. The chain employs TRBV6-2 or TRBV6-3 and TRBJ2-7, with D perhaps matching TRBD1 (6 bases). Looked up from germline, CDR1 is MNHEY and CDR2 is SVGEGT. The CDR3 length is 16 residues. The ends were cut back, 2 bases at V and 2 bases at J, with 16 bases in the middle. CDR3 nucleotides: TGTGCCAGCAGTTACCCGGGCGACAGGCAACCCTACGAGCAGTACTTC. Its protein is CASSYPGDRQPYEQYF.

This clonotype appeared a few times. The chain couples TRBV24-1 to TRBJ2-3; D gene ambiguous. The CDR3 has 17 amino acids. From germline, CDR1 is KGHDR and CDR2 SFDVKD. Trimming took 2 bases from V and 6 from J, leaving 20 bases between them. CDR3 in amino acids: CATSDSRMGLIVDTQYF. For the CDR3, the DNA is TGTGCCACCAGTGATTCGCGGATGGGTTTGATAGTGGATACGCAGTATTTT.

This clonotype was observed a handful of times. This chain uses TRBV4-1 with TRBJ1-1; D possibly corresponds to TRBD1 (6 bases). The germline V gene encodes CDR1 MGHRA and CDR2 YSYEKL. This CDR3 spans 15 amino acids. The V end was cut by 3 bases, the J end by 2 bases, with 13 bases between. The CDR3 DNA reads TGCGCCAGCAGCCACCCGGGACACCGTAACACTGAAGCTTTCTTT. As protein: CASSHPGHRNTEAFF.

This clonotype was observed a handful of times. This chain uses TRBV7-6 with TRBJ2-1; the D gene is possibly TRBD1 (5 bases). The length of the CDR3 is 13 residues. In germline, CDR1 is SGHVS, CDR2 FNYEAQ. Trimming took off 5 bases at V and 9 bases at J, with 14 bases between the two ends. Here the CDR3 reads CASSQAGSREQFF. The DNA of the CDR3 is TGTGCCAGCAGCCAAGCAGGGTCCCGTGAGCAGTTCTTC.

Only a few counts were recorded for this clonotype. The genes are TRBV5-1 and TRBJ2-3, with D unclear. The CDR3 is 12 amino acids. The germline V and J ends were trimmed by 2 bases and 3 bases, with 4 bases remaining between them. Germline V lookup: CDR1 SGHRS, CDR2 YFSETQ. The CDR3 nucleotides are TGCGCCAGCAGCTTAGCTACAGATACGCAGTATTTT. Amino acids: CASSLATDTQYF.

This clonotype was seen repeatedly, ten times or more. DNA of the CDR3: TGCGCCAGCAGCAACCCCGGACAGACAGATACGCAGTATTTT. This sequence encodes CASSNPGQTDTQYF. The V and J genes are TRBV5-1 and TRBJ2-3, with TRBD1 as a possible D gene (6 bases). The CDR3 length is 14 residues. The V gene's germline CDR1 is SGHRS and CDR2 YFSETQ. Trimming removed 4 bases from V and 3 bases from J, with 12 bases in between.

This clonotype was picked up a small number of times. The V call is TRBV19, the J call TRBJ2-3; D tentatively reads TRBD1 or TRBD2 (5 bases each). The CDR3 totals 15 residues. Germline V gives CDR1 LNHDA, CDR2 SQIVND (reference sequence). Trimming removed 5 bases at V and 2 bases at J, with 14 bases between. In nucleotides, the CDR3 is TGTGCCAGTAGTCTGGGACGGATTATCACAGATACGCAGTATTTT. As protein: CASSLGRIITDTQYF.

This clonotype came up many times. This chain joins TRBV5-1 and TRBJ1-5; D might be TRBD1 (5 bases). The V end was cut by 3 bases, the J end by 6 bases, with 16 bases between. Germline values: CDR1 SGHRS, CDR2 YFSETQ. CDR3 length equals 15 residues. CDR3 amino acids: CASSSEPGLVQPQHF. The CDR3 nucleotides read TGCGCCAGCAGCTCGGAACCAGGGTTGGTTCAGCCCCAGCATTTT. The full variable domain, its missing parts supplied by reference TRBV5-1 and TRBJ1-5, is KAGVTQTPRYLIKTRGQQVTLSCSPISGHRSVSWYQQTPGQGLQFLFEYFSETQRNKGNFPGRFSGRQFSNSRSEMNVSTLELGDSALYLCASSSEPGLVQPQHFGDGTRLSIL.

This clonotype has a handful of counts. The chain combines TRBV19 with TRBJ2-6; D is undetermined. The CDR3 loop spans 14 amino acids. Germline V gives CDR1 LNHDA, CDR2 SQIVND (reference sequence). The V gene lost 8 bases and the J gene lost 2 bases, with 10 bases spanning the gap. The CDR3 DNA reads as TGTGCCAGTGGTACCGAGACTGGGGCCAACGTCCTGACTTTC. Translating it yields CASGTETGANVLTF.

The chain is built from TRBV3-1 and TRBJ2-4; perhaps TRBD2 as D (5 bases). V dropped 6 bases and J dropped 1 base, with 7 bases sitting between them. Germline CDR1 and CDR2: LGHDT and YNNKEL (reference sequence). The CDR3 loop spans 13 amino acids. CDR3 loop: CASSTGAKNIQYF. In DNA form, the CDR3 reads TGTGCCAGCAGTACGGGGGCCAAAAACATTCAGTACTTC.

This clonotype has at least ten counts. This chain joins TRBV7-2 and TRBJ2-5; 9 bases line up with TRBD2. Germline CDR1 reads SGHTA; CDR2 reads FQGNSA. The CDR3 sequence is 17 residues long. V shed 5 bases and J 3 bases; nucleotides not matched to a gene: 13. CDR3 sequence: CASSPHAPTSGKETQYF. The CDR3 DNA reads TGTGCCAGCAGCCCGCACGCCCCGACTAGCGGTAAAGAGACCCAGTACTTC.

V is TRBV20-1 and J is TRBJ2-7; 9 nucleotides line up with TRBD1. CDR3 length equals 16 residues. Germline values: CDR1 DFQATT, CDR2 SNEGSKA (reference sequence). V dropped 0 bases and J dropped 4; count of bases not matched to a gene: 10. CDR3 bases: TGCAGTGCTAGAGATACCCGGGACAGGGATGTATACGAGCAGTACTTC. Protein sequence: CSARDTRDRDVYEQYF.

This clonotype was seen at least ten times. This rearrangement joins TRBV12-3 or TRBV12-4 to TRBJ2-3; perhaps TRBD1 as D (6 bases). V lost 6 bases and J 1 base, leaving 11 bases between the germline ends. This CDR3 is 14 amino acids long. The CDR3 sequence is CASRKGGGTDTQYF. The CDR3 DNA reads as TGTGCCAGCAGGAAAGGGGGTGGCACAGATACGCAGTATTTT.

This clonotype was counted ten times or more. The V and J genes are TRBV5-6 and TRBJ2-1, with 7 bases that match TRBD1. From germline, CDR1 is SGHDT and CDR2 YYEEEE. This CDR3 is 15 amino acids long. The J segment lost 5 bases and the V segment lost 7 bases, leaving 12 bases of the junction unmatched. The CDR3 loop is CASHRDSAYHNEQFF. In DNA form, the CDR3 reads TGTGCCAGCCACAGGGACAGCGCCTATCACAATGAGCAGTTCTTC.

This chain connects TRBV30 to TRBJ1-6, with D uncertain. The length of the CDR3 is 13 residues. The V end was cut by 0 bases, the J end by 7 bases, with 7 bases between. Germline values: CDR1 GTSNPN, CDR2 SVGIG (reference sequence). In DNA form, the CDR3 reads TGTGCCTGGAGTGTTGGAGGGAATTCACCCCTCCACTTT. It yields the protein CAWSVGGNSPLHF. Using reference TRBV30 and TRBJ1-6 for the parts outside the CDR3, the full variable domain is SQTIHQWPATLVQPVGSPLSLECTVEGTSNPNLYWYRQAAGRGLQLLFYSVGIGQISSEVPQNLSASRPQDRQFILSSKKLLLSDSGFYLCAWSVGGNSPLHFGNGTRLTVT.

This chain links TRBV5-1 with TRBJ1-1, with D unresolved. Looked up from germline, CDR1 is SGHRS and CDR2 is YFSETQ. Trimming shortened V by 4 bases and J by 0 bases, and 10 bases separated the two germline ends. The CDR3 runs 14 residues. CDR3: CASSPLPMNTEAFF. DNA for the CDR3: TGCGCCAGCAGCCCCCTCCCTATGAACACTGAAGCTTTCTTT.

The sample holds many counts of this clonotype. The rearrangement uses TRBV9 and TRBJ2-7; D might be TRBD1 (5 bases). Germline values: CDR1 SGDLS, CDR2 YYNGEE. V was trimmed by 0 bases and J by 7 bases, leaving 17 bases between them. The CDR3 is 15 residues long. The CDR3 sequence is CASSVEDNTTPEQYF. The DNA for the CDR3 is TGTGCCAGCAGCGTAGAGGACAATACTACGCCGGAGCAGTACTTC.